The 28 T cell receptor beta chains below come from one sample, sequenced in a study of high-grade serous ovarian cancer treatment subgroups (dated by TCRdb to the early 2020s). Libraries were constructed by the immunoSEQ multiplex PCR assay. The table comes from immuneACCESS by way of TCRdb, which keeps in-frame sequences with V and J called. Part of the clones is missing from these tables; in studies checked, under half for an unresolved V gene and the rest for unknown reasons. Present in this sample are over 4,500 clones, around 81% of which were seen just once. Clones ranked in the top ten supply approximately 9% of the sample. The tumor samples were collected prior to definitive surgery or chemotherapy. What was sequenced was tumor tissue. The source of these receptors is a human donor with high-grade serous ovarian cancer.

This chain uses TRBV2 with TRBJ1-2, with 9 bases lining up with TRBD1. Germline V gene data show CDR1 as SNHLY and CDR2 as FYNNEI. Trimming removed 2 bases from V and 4 bases from J; junction bases left unmatched: 5. The CDR3 consists of 15 residues. In DNA form, the CDR3 reads TGTGCCAGCAGTGAACTGGGACAGGGTACCTATGGCTACACCTTC. Amino acid sequence: CASSELGQGTYGYTF.

The rearrangement joins TRBV7-9 to TRBJ2-2; no firm D call. Germline V gives CDR1 SEHNR, CDR2 FQNEAQ (reference sequence). Trimming removed 1 base from V and 6 bases from J, with 3 bases in between. The CDR3 consists of 12 residues. CDR3: CASSLGPGELFF. For the CDR3, the DNA is TGTGCCAGCAGCTTAGGGCCCGGGGAGCTGTTTTTT.

The genes are TRBV6-4 and TRBJ2-2; D is ambiguous. Germline V gene sequence: CDR1 MRHNA, CDR2 SNTAGT. V shed 0 bases and J shed 4 bases, with 3 bases lying between them. This CDR3 is 13 amino acids long. As DNA, the CDR3 is TGTGCCAGCAGTGACTCGACCACCGGGGAGCTGTTTTTT. Encoded protein: CASSDSTTGELFF.

This sequence joins TRBV29-1 and TRBJ1-1; TRBD1 aligns across 9 bases. V lost 6 bases and J lost 6; bases outside the gene matches: 8. The CDR3 runs 13 residues. From germline, CDR1 is SQVTM and CDR2 ANQGSEA. The CDR3 region has the DNA TGCAGCGTGGGACAGGGTTTTTCTTCTGAAGCTTTCTTT. As protein: CSVGQGFSSEAFF.

This sequence joins TRBV2 and TRBJ2-7; D uncertain. The CDR3 runs 12 residues. Trimming removed 6 bases at V and 3 bases at J, with 9 bases between. Germline V gene lookup returns CDR1 SNHLY and CDR2 FYNNEI. The CDR3 DNA reads as TGTGCCAGCAGGGCATCAGACTACGAGCAGTACTTC. Protein sequence: CASRASDYEQYF.

The chain has TRBV6-1 and TRBJ1-3, with D unresolved. This CDR3 is built from 12 residues. Per germline, CDR1 MNHNS and CDR2 SASEGT. The V gene lost 8 bases and the J gene lost 4 bases, with 9 bases spanning the gap. The CDR3 region has the DNA TGTGCCAGCGGCCCGCTCGGAAACACCATATATTTT. It yields the protein CASGPLGNTIYF.

The sample holds one count of this clone. CDR3 region: CASGFDRYGELFF. CDR3 DNA sequence: TGTGCTAGTGGTTTTGACAGATACGGGGAGCTGTTTTTT. V gene TRBV12-5 combines with J gene TRBJ2-2; D may be TRBD1 (5 bases). The CDR3 contains 13 residues. V lost 3 bases and J lost 7, with 9 bases in between. The germline gives CDR1 LGHNT, CDR2 FRNRAP.

V is TRBV5-1 and J is TRBJ2-5; 7 nucleotides agree with TRBD1. The J call may be in error: the DNA end matches TRBJ2-7 better. CDR1 and CDR2 from the germline V gene are SGHRS and YFSETQ. The CDR3 extends over 14 amino acids. CDR3 DNA: TGCGCCAGCAGCTTGGGACAGGGCGCCTACGAGCAGTACTTC. Translated, it gives CASSLGQGAYEQYF.

This clone was recorded a few times. The genes are TRBV7-6 and TRBJ1-1; D gene unclear. Germline CDR1 and CDR2: SGHVS and FNYEAQ. Trimming removed 5 bases at V and 5 bases at J, with 15 bases between. The CDR3 runs 14 residues. The CDR3 DNA follows: TGTGCCAGCAGCCCCGGCAGAGGAAGAACTGAAGCTTTCTTT. Its protein product is CASSPGRGRTEAFF.

The table lists this clone with a few counts. The CDR3 bases are TGTGCCAGCAGCTTGGTCGGCGAGCAGTACTTC. It specifies CASSLVGEQYF. The genes are TRBV5-8 and TRBJ2-7; no definite D call. The V gene's germline CDR1 is SGHTS and CDR2 YDEGEE. Trimming removed 0 bases at V and 6 bases at J, with 4 bases between. The CDR3 totals 11 residues.

This chain uses TRBV19 with TRBJ2-5, with D hard to call. V gave up 0 bases and J gave up 3 bases, with 11 bases separating them. CDR3 length: 15 residues. Germline V gene sequence: CDR1 LNHDA, CDR2 SQIVND (reference sequence). CDR3 sequence (DNA): TGTGCCAGTAGTATAGAATCGACCCGAAAAGAGACCCAGTACTTC. Protein: CASSIESTRKETQYF.

The chain recombines TRBV11-1 with TRBJ2-5, with D unresolved. CDR1 SGHAT and CDR2 FQDESV come from the germline V gene (reference sequence). The V and J ends lost 3 bases and 4 bases respectively, with 9 bases between them. The CDR3 runs to 13 residues. CDR3 residues: CASSFPGGETQYF. The CDR3 DNA reads as TGTGCCAGCAGCTTCCCAGGCGGAGAGACCCAGTACTTC.

The chain carries TRBV5-1 and TRBJ2-3, with D unclear. CDR1 SGHRS and CDR2 YFSETQ come from the germline V gene. V was cut by 0 bases and J by 4 bases, with 6 bases left in between. This CDR3 comprises 13 residues. The CDR3 nucleotides read TGCGCCAGCAGCTTGGTACTCTCAGATACGCAGTATTTT. It codes for CASSLVLSDTQYF. The whole variable domain, filled in from reference TRBV5-1 and TRBJ2-3, reads KAGVTQTPRYLIKTRGQQVTLSCSPISGHRSVSWYQQTPGQGLQFLFEYFSETQRNKGNFPGRFSGRQFSNSRSEMNVSTLELGDSALYLCASSLVLSDTQYFGPGTRLTVL.

The chain is built from TRBV5-1 and TRBJ1-1; weak D call: TRBD1 (5 bases). Trimming took 2 bases from V and 2 from J, leaving 19 bases between them. Germline values: CDR1 SGHRS, CDR2 YFSETQ. This CDR3 comprises 17 residues. The CDR3 protein is CASSFGAGGGDNTEAFF. DNA for the CDR3: TGCGCCAGCAGCTTCGGGGCCGGGGGTGGGGATAACACTGAAGCTTTCTTT.

This clone was observed a handful of times. The chain carries TRBV10-3 and TRBJ2-7, with TRBD1 matching 7 bases. V lost 6 bases and J lost 4; bases outside the gene matches: 12. The CDR3 is made up of 15 amino acids. Looked up from germline, CDR1 is ENHRY and CDR2 is SYGVKD. The DNA of the CDR3 is TGTGCCATCAGAGACCCCGGGACAGAAGTATACGAGCAGTACTTC. Amino acids: CAIRDPGTEVYEQYF.

The genes are TRBV5-1 and TRBJ1-1; 10 bases line up with TRBD1. V was clipped by 0 bases and J by 2 bases; unmatched bases: 7. This CDR3 is 17 amino acids long. From germline, CDR1 is SGHRS and CDR2 YFSETQ. The CDR3 reads CASSLARGQGRNTEAFF. The CDR3 DNA reads TGCGCCAGCAGCTTGGCCAGGGGACAGGGGAGAAACACTGAAGCTTTCTTT.

The chain uses TRBV15 and TRBJ1-2; a weak D match, TRBD1 (5 bases). This CDR3 is 16 amino acids long. Per the germline V gene, CDR1 is LNHNV and CDR2 is YYDKDF (reference sequence). V dropped 8 bases and J dropped 3 bases, with 22 bases sitting between them. CDR3 residues: CATYSVWEGKYYGYTF. The CDR3 DNA follows: TGTGCCACCTATAGCGTTTGGGAGGGGAAGTACTATGGCTACACCTTC.

This chain joins TRBV7-2 and TRBJ1-5; a weak D match, TRBD1 (6 bases). In germline, CDR1 is SGHTA, CDR2 FQGNSA. CDR3 length: 15 amino acids. Trimming shortened V by 5 bases and J by 4 bases, and 15 bases separated the two germline ends. DNA of the CDR3: TGTGCCAGCAGCCCGAGGGGTCAGGGGAATCAGCCCCAGCATTTT. This translates into CASSPRGQGNQPQHF.

This rearrangement joins TRBV5-1 to TRBJ1-5; D ambiguous. Germline V gives CDR1 SGHRS, CDR2 YFSETQ. The V gene lost 4 bases and the J gene lost 0 bases, with 11 bases spanning the gap. This CDR3 spans 15 amino acids. CDR3: CASSKDGLSNQPQHF. CDR3 coding DNA: TGCGCCAGCAGCAAGGACGGTCTTAGCAATCAGCCCCAGCATTTT.

This clone has a single count. This rearrangement joins TRBV5-8 to TRBJ1-1; a weak D match, TRBD1 (5 bases). Per germline, CDR1 SGHTS and CDR2 YDEGEE. V lost 2 bases and J lost 5, with 16 bases in between. There are 15 residues in the CDR3. The CDR3, as DNA: TGTGCCAGCAGCTTCCGGGGGAGGTTAGGGACTGAAGCTTTCTTT. This sequence encodes CASSFRGRLGTEAFF.

This clone was counted a few times. The rearrangement links TRBV30 to TRBJ1-2, with a tentative D call TRBD1 (5 bases). CDR1 GTSNPN and CDR2 SVGIG come from the germline V gene (reference sequence). Trimming removed 3 bases from V and 6 bases from J, with 17 bases in between. There are 14 residues in the CDR3. CDR3 loop: CAWSLGHARDGYTF. The CDR3 DNA sequence: TGTGCCTGGAGCCTTGGACATGCCAGAGATGGCTACACCTTC.

The V and J genes are TRBV2 and TRBJ1-1; the D gene is possibly TRBD1 (5 bases). Germline CDR1 SNHLY, CDR2 FYNNEI. The CDR3 is 15 residues long. V was shortened by 10 bases and J by 2 bases, with 20 bases between the two germline ends. DNA of the CDR3: TGTGCCACCTCCCTCGGCCGCAGGGACAACACTGAAGCTTTCTTT. Its protein product is CATSLGRRDNTEAFF.

V gene TRBV27 combines with J gene TRBJ1-5; D unclear. The ends were cut back, 2 bases at V and 10 bases at J, with 12 bases in the middle. CDR1 and CDR2 (germline): MNHEY, SMNVEV (reference sequence). CDR3 length: 13 amino acids. CDR3 in amino acids: CASSLGPGPPQHF. As DNA, the CDR3 is TGTGCCAGCAGTTTAGGGCCAGGCCCACCCCAGCATTTT.

As regards this clone: The same CDR3 also results from other DNA sequences found in this sample. The chain couples TRBV2 to TRBJ2-3; D is ambiguous. Trimming stripped 4 bases from V and 0 bases from J, with 11 bases between. The CDR3 runs 15 residues. Germline-derived CDR1 and CDR2 are SNHLY and FYNNEI. The CDR3 DNA sequence: TGTGCCAGCAGTGGGGGTCAGAGAAGCACAGATACGCAGTATTTT. This sequence encodes CASSGGQRSTDTQYF. The variable domain in full, with the rest retrieved from reference TRBV2 and TRBJ2-3, is EPEVTQTPSHQVTQMGQEVILRCVPISNHLYFYWYRQILGQKVEFLVSFYNNEISEKSEIFDDQFSVERPDGSNFTLKIRSTKLEDSAMYFCASSGGQRSTDTQYFGPGTRLTVL.

CDR3 sequence: CASSGTGTSTDTQYF. The CDR3 DNA reads as TGTGCCAGCAGCGGCACCGGGACTAGCACAGATACGCAGTATTTT. V gene TRBV9 combines with J gene TRBJ2-3, with a tentative D call TRBD2 (6 bases). The CDR3 sequence is 15 residues long. Germline loops: CDR1 SGDLS, CDR2 YYNGEE. V dropped 3 bases and J dropped 0 bases, with 11 bases sitting between them.

The CDR3 loop reads CASSGDTYEQYF. CDR3 nucleotide sequence: TGTGCCAGCAGCGGCGACACATACGAGCAGTACTTC. The V call is TRBV6-1, the J call TRBJ2-7; D is ambiguous. The CDR3 runs to 12 residues. The V end was cut by 6 bases, the J end by 4 bases, with 10 bases between. From germline, CDR1 is MNHNS and CDR2 SASEGT.

DNA for the CDR3: TGCGCCAGCACTCGTACCGGGACGATAGACAATGAGCAGTTCTTC. Residues: CASTRTGTIDNEQFF. The chain couples TRBV10-2 to TRBJ2-1; perhaps D is TRBD1 or TRBD2 (5 bases each). The CDR3 is made up of 15 amino acids. V was pared by 7 bases and J by 5 bases, with 18 bases between. CDR1 and CDR2 from the germline V gene are WSHSY and SAAADI.

This chain joins TRBV4-3 and TRBJ2-6, with TRBD1 as a possible D gene (6 bases). CDR3 length: 18 amino acids. Trimming cost V 0 bases and J 0 bases, with 12 bases left between them. Per the germline V gene, CDR1 is LGHNA and CDR2 is YSLEER. CDR3 bases: TGCGCCAGCAGCCAAGATACAGGGACCTACTCTGGGGCCAACGTCCTGACTTTC. Translated: CASSQDTGTYSGANVLTF.